The 32 T cell receptor beta chains below come from one sample, sequenced in a study of blood T cell repertoires in COVID-19. Measured with immunoSEQ multiplex PCR; TCRdb has only the in-frame clones, and not every one. The data hold about 170,000 clones, with around nine tenths observed a single time. The sequenced sample consisted of peripheral blood. The receptor set was obtained from a man between 65 and 80 years old with acute or convalescent COVID-19.

J is TRBJ2-3 and V is TRBV19; D might be TRBD2 (6 bases). V gave up 5 bases and J gave up 2 bases, with 20 bases separating them. Germline V gives CDR1 LNHDA, CDR2 SQIVND (reference sequence). This CDR3 contains 17 residues. The CDR3 region has the DNA TGTGCCAGTAGTTCTCTCCAATCGGGGGATCTCACAGATACGCAGTATTTT. Its translation is CASSSLQSGDLTDTQYF.

The rearrangement links TRBV6-6 to TRBJ1-2; no clear D. V was pared by 2 bases and J by 3 bases, with 10 bases between. The CDR3 sequence is 14 residues long. Germline V gene data show CDR1 as MNHNY and CDR2 as SVGAGI (reference sequence). CDR3: CASSYRPRDYGYTF. CDR3 DNA sequence: TGTGCCAGCAGTTACCGGCCGAGGGACTATGGCTACACCTTC.

The chain combines TRBV5-4 with TRBJ2-5; D gene ambiguous. The CDR3 totals 14 residues. V lost 1 base, J lost 3 bases, and 10 bases lay in between. CDR1 and CDR2 from the germline V gene are SGHNT and YYREEE (reference sequence). The DNA for the CDR3 is TGTGCCAGCAGCTTGTCGGGTCCCGAAGAGACCCAGTACTTC. It is translated as CASSLSGPEETQYF.

V gene TRBV5-6 combines with J gene TRBJ1-2; 7 nucleotides align to TRBD1. Looked up from germline, CDR1 is SGHDT and CDR2 is YYEEEE. V was clipped by 7 bases and J by 7 bases; unmatched bases: 10. This CDR3 comprises 13 residues. The CDR3 coding sequence is TGTGCCAGCGGACGGACAGGAGGACTTGGCTACACCTTC. Its translation is CASGRTGGLGYTF.

The chain recombines TRBV24-1 with TRBJ2-5; 7 bases line up with TRBD2. Germline-derived CDR1 and CDR2 are KGHDR and SFDVKD. V dropped 2 bases and J dropped 1; count of bases not matched to a gene: 0. The CDR3 loop spans 14 amino acids. CDR3 region: CATSDWGGQETQYF. CDR3 sequence (DNA): TGTGCCACCAGTGATTGGGGGGGCCAAGAGACCCAGTACTTC.

This clone was observed a few times. The gene calls are TRBV3-1 (or the pseudogene TRBV3-2) and TRBJ1-2; D is unclear. Germline loops: CDR1 LGHDT, CDR2 YNNKEL (reference sequence). The ends were cut back, 2 bases at V and 8 bases at J, with 9 bases in the middle. This CDR3 has 12 amino acids. CDR3 protein: CASSQPQRGYTF. In nucleotides, the CDR3 is TGTGCCAGCAGCCAACCTCAGCGGGGCTACACCTTC.

The gene calls are TRBV9 and TRBJ2-7, with 8 bases identical to TRBD1. CDR3 length: 16 amino acids. V lost 0 bases to trimming and J lost 0 bases; unmatched junction nucleotides: 5. Germline CDR1 reads SGDLS; CDR2 reads YYNGEE. The CDR3: CASSVEQGASSYEQYF. In DNA form, the CDR3 reads TGTGCCAGCAGCGTAGAGCAGGGGGCGAGCTCCTACGAGCAGTACTTC.

This chain uses TRBV5-4 with TRBJ2-3; 8 bases fit TRBD2. CDR1 SGHNT and CDR2 YYREEE come from the germline V gene (reference sequence). The CDR3 has 15 residues. The J segment lost 4 bases and the V segment lost 1 base, leaving 5 bases of the junction unmatched. As DNA, the CDR3 is TGTGCCAGCAGCTTGCCGGGCGGGAGGCCAGATACGCAGTATTTT. Its translation is CASSLPGGRPDTQYF.

CDR3 amino acids: CASFPAGGEQYF. CDR3 sequence (DNA): TGTGCCAGCTTCCCAGCGGGGGGAGAGCAGTACTTC. This chain connects TRBV6-4 to TRBJ2-7, with 9 bases aligning to TRBD2. The CDR3 sequence is 12 residues long. Trimming cost V 8 bases and J 7 bases; bases outside gene matches: 6. Per germline, CDR1 MRHNA and CDR2 SNTAGT.

This clone was counted a single time. This CDR3 is CASALVDTQYF. The CDR3 DNA sequence: TGTGCTAGTGCCCTAGTGGATACGCAGTATTTT. The V gene is TRBV12-5, the J gene TRBJ2-3; no clear D gene. CDR1 is LGHNT, CDR2 FRNRAP, per germline. The V end was cut by 7 bases, the J end by 6 bases, with 8 bases between. The CDR3 has 11 amino acids.

The V call is TRBV6-2 or TRBV6-3, the J call TRBJ1-6; 7 nucleotides match TRBD1. This CDR3 has 15 residues. Germline CDR1 MNHEY, CDR2 SVGEGT. The J segment lost 8 bases and the V segment lost 1 base, leaving 5 bases of the junction unmatched. The CDR3 bases are TGTGCCAGCAGTTACTTGCAGGGGGAATATTCACCCCTCCACTTT. It translates to CASSYLQGEYSPLHF.

The rearrangement joins TRBV5-1 to TRBJ2-5, with 8 nucleotides matching TRBD2. In germline, CDR1 is SGHRS, CDR2 YFSETQ. The CDR3 sequence is 17 residues long. The V gene end was trimmed by 1 base and the J gene end by 5 bases; junction bases not matched to a gene: 13. The CDR3 loop is CASSLSSAGAGQETQYF. In DNA form, the CDR3 reads TGCGCCAGCAGCTTGTCCTCAGCGGGGGCAGGCCAGGAGACCCAGTACTTC.

The gene calls are TRBV24-1 and TRBJ2-3, with D possibly TRBD1 on 5 matching bases. Trimming stripped 0 bases from V and 2 bases from J, with 11 bases between. Germline assignment: CDR1 KGHDR and CDR2 SFDVKD. The CDR3 is made up of 16 amino acids. The DNA for the CDR3 is TGTGCCACCAGTGATTTGCAAAAAGGGGTCACAGATACGCAGTATTTT. This gives the protein CATSDLQKGVTDTQYF.

The rearrangement uses TRBV12-3 or TRBV12-4 and TRBJ1-2; D uncertain. The CDR3 has 13 amino acids. Trimming removed 6 bases from V and 0 bases from J, with 8 bases in between. CDR3 in DNA: TGTGCCAGCAGCCGAGATACTAACTATGGCTACACCTTC. It translates to CASSRDTNYGYTF.

This clone was recorded once. The chain uses TRBV4-1 and TRBJ2-7, with D maybe TRBD2 (5 bases). The germline V gene encodes CDR1 MGHRA and CDR2 YSYEKL. The CDR3 extends over 13 amino acids. With 2 bases removed from V and 3 bases from J, the gap between germline ends came to 8 bases. The CDR3 region has the DNA TGCGCCAGCAGCCAATCAGAGGGCTACGAGCAGTACTTC. Amino acids: CASSQSEGYEQYF.

The chain carries TRBV10-3 and TRBJ2-3; a weak D match, TRBD1 (6 bases). Germline V gene lookup returns CDR1 ENHRY and CDR2 SYGVKD. Trimming stripped 3 bases from V and 2 bases from J, with 12 bases between. The CDR3 is 15 amino acids. The CDR3 coding sequence is TGTGCCATCAGTGATTTGGGGGACAACACAGATACGCAGTATTTT. Amino acids: CAISDLGDNTDTQYF.

V and J are TRBV5-1 and TRBJ2-1; D is perhaps TRBD1 (8 bases). CDR1 is SGHRS, CDR2 YFSETQ, per germline. The CDR3 runs 16 residues. The germline V and J ends were trimmed by 3 bases and 4 bases, with 17 bases remaining between them. DNA for the CDR3: TGCGCCAGCAGCTCAACAGGGGGGGCTTTTTACAATGAGCAGTTCTTC. The encoded protein is CASSSTGGAFYNEQFF.

CDR3 coding DNA: TGTGCCAGCAGCGTAGCCCGGGGAGGGGCTAATGAAAAACTGTTTTTT. It specifies CASSVARGGANEKLFF. This chain uses TRBV9 with TRBJ1-4; D might be TRBD1 (5 bases). CDR1 and CDR2 (germline): SGDLS, YYNGEE. The CDR3 has 16 amino acids. Trimming shortened V by 0 bases and J by 3 bases, and 12 bases separated the two germline ends.

The genes are TRBV7-3 and TRBJ2-7, with TRBD1 matching over 9 bases. In germline, CDR1 is SGHTA, CDR2 FQGTGA. CDR3 length equals 12 residues. V lost 5 bases to trimming and J lost 4 bases; unmatched junction nucleotides: 0. In DNA, the CDR3 is TGTGCCAGCAGCGGACAGGGGTACGAGCAGTACTTC. This translates into CASSGQGYEQYF. Based on the CDR3 plus reference TRBV7-3 and TRBJ2-7, the full variable domain is GAGVSQTPSNKVTEKGKYVELRCDPISGHTALYWYRQSLGQGPEFLIYFQGTGAADDSGLPNDRFFAVRPEGSVSTLKIQRTERGDSAVYLCASSGQGYEQYFGPGTRLTVT.

V gene TRBV19 combines with J gene TRBJ2-2, with TRBD1 matching over 9 bases. Germline-derived CDR1 and CDR2 are LNHDA and SQIVND (reference sequence). With V trimmed by 5 bases and J by 1 base, 2 bases remained unmatched. This CDR3 has 15 residues. Here the CDR3 DNA reads TGTGCCAGTAGTGTGACAGGGGGGAACACCGGGGAGCTGTTTTTT. Residues: CASSVTGGNTGELFF.

V is TRBV6-5 and J is TRBJ2-3, with TRBD2 identical over 13 bases. Germline trimming cut 6 bases from V and 6 bases from J; bases unmatched to any gene: 6. The CDR3 loop spans 15 amino acids. The germline CDR1 and CDR2 sequences are MNHEY and SVGAGI. The DNA for the CDR3 is TGTGCCAGCAGCTCGGGACTAGCGGGAACCGATACGCAGTATTTT. This codes for CASSSGLAGTDTQYF.

J is TRBJ2-2 and V is TRBV9; TRBD2 matches 7 bases. The CDR3 covers 16 residues. The V gene end was trimmed by 3 bases and the J gene end by 6 bases; junction bases not matched to a gene: 11. Germline values: CDR1 SGDLS, CDR2 YYNGEE. Written as DNA, the CDR3 is TGTGCCAGCAGCGCGCTCCCACGCGGGGGTCCCGGGGAGCTGTTTTTT. Protein: CASSALPRGGPGELFF. Full variable domain (missing parts from reference TRBV9 and TRBJ2-2): DSGVTQTPKHLITATGQRVTLRCSPRSGDLSVYWYQQSLDQGLQFLIQYYNGEERAKGNILERFSAQQFPDLHSELNLSSLELGDSALYFCASSALPRGGPGELFFGEGSRLTVL.

V is TRBV29-1 and J is TRBJ2-1, with 7 bases matching TRBD2. The CDR3 covers 16 residues. Trimming cost V 5 bases and J 0 bases; bases outside gene matches: 10. Germline V lookup: CDR1 SQVTM, CDR2 ANQGSEA. CDR3 DNA sequence: TGCAGCGTTCTCGGAGGCGGGGGTTACTCCTACAATGAGCAGTTCTTC. It encodes CSVLGGGGYSYNEQFF.

The CDR3 sequence is CASIKNTEAFF. CDR3 DNA: TGTGCCAGCATCAAGAACACTGAAGCTTTCTTT. This sequence joins TRBV6-5 and TRBJ1-1; D is uncertain. Germline V gives CDR1 MNHEY, CDR2 SVGAGI. The V end was cut by 7 bases, the J end by 1 base, with 4 bases between. There are 11 residues in the CDR3.

The chain combines TRBV5-1 with TRBJ1-1; the D is unclear. CDR3 length equals 16 residues. Between the trimmed V and J ends, which lost 4 bases and 6 bases, there was a span of 22 bases. CDR1 is SGHRS and CDR2 is YFSETQ in the germline V gene. CDR3 sequence reads: CASSRDPGGISSEAFF. In DNA, the CDR3 is TGCGCCAGCAGCCGGGATCCGGGTGGGATCTCATCTGAAGCTTTCTTT.

The chain carries TRBV9 and TRBJ2-5; D might be TRBD1 (6 bases). CDR1 is SGDLS and CDR2 is YYNGEE in the germline V gene. V gave up 2 bases and J gave up 4 bases, with 9 bases separating them. The CDR3 length is 13 residues. The CDR3 sequence is CASSVQGGETQYF. The CDR3 DNA reads as TGTGCCAGCAGCGTGCAAGGGGGAGAGACCCAGTACTTC.

The rearrangement uses TRBV6-5 and TRBJ1-3; D ambiguous. Trimming removed 10 bases at V and 0 bases at J, with 13 bases between. Germline V gene lookup returns CDR1 MNHEY and CDR2 SVGAGI. The CDR3 is 14 amino acids. The CDR3 sequence: CAIMLGSSGNTIYF. The CDR3 DNA reads TGTGCCATTATGTTAGGGAGCTCTGGAAACACCATATATTTT.

V usage is TRBV14 and J usage is TRBJ2-7; maybe TRBD2 (6 bases). The CDR3 extends over 16 amino acids. Germline V gives CDR1 SGHDN, CDR2 FVKESK. V dropped 4 bases and J dropped 6 bases, with 22 bases sitting between them. CDR3 bases: TGTGCCAGCAGCCCCCGGGAGCGACCGTCTGTGCGCGAGCAGTACTTC. Translated: CASSPRERPSVREQYF.

The chain joins TRBV19 to TRBJ2-1, with 10 bases identical to TRBD2. The ends lost 2 bases at V and 6 bases at J; junction bases unmatched: 4. The CDR3 consists of 15 residues. Looked up from germline, CDR1 is LNHDA and CDR2 is SQIVND (reference sequence). CDR3 loop: CASSILAGVLNEQFF. CDR3 nucleotides: TGTGCCAGTAGTATACTAGCGGGGGTTCTCAATGAGCAGTTCTTC.

The chain has TRBV21-1 and TRBJ1-5; the DNA was not used to check the table's D call, TRBD1. TRBV21-1 is a recognized pseudogene. The CDR3 consists of 17 residues. As DNA, the CDR3 is TGTGCCAGCAGCCGCTCGACAGGAGAGGACACTCATCAGCCCCAGCATTTT. Translation: CASSRSTGEDTHQPQHF.

The V gene is TRBV5-1, the J gene TRBJ1-1, with D uncertain. The CDR3 extends over 15 amino acids. V shed 0 bases and J shed 1 base, with 10 bases lying between them. CDR1 is SGHRS, CDR2 YFSETQ, per germline. Here the CDR3 reads CASSLGDPQNTEAFF. CDR3 bases: TGCGCCAGCAGCTTGGGAGATCCCCAGAACACTGAAGCTTTCTTT.

V gene TRBV7-6 combines with J gene TRBJ2-7, with 7 positions matching TRBD1. From germline, CDR1 is SGHVS and CDR2 FNYEAQ. After removal of 10 bases from V and 5 bases from J, the junction contained 5 bases not matched to a gene. The CDR3 runs to 11 residues. The CDR3 reads CATPGQDEQYF. Written as DNA, the CDR3 is TGTGCCACTCCAGGACAGGACGAGCAGTACTTC.